Following are 8 T cell receptor beta chains from one sample sequenced in a study of monozygotic twins with inflammatory bowel disease. TCRdb re-called the 5' RACE reads and shows each CDR3 protein once, DNA omitted. The data show over 200,000 distinct CDR3 sequences, and the top ten clones hold 7.5% to 9.5%. The sequenced sample consisted of blood. The receptors shown here come from a human donor with ulcerative colitis or Crohn's disease, or a healthy co-twin of an affected twin (not recorded which).

The chain is built from TRBV30 and TRBJ1-1. This CDR3 is 13 amino acids long. The germline CDR1 and CDR2 sequences are GTSNPN and SVGIG (reference sequence). Here the CDR3 reads CALMAGLFTEAFF.

The chain links TRBV7-9 to TRBJ2-2; TCRdb's assignment of TRBD2 cannot be checked, as there is no DNA. This CDR3 is 15 amino acids long. CDR1 and CDR2 (germline): SEHNR, FQNEAQ (reference sequence). The CDR3 sequence: CASSFAGLVTGELFF.

The CDR3 is CASSPTGSGNTIYF. The V call is TRBV7-9, the J call TRBJ1-3; TCRdb names TRBD1, which stays unverified in the absence of DNA. CDR3 length equals 14 residues. Germline lookup yields CDR1 SEHNR and CDR2 FQNEAQ (reference sequence).

V is TRBV7-9 and J is TRBJ1-1. CDR3 size: 14 residues. Germline CDR1 is SEHNR and CDR2 is FQNEAQ (reference sequence). This CDR3 reads CASSLDLRDTEAFF.

The chain recombines TRBV7-3 with TRBJ2-1; TCRdb names TRBD2, which stays unverified in the absence of DNA. CDR1 and CDR2 (germline): SGHTA, FQGTGA. The CDR3 runs to 21 residues. CDR3 protein: CASSKLGAGTSGGYSYNEQFF.

The chain has TRBV18 and TRBJ2-3. The germline V gene has CDR1 KGHSH and CDR2 LQKENI. The CDR3 loop spans 14 amino acids. The CDR3 loop reads CASSPYSAADTQYF.

CDR3 protein: CASSIRQEEKLFF. This chain links TRBV5-1 with TRBJ1-4; the D gene TCRdb calls, TRBD1, cannot be checked with no DNA. This CDR3 has 13 residues. Germline CDR1 is SGHRS and CDR2 is YFSETQ.

The V gene is TRBV27, the J gene TRBJ2-1; checking the TCRdb D call of TRBD2 is not possible without DNA. Germline V gives CDR1 MNHEY, CDR2 SMNVEV (reference sequence). This CDR3 has 15 residues. The CDR3 region is CASSSLGRTYNEQFF.